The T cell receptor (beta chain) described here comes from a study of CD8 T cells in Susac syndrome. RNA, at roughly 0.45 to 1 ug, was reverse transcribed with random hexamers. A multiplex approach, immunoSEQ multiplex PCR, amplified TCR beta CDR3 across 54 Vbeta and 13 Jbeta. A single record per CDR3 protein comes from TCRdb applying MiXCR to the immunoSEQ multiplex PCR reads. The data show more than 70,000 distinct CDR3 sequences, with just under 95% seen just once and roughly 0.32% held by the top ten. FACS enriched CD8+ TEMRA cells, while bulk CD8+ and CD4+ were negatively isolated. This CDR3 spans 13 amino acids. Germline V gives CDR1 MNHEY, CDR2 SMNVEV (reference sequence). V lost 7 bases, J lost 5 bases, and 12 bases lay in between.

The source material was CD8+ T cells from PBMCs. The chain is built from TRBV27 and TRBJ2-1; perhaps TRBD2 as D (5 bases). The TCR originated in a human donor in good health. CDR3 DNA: TGTGCCAGCAAAGTCGGGAACAACAATGAGCAGTTCTTC. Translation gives CASKVGNNNEQFF.